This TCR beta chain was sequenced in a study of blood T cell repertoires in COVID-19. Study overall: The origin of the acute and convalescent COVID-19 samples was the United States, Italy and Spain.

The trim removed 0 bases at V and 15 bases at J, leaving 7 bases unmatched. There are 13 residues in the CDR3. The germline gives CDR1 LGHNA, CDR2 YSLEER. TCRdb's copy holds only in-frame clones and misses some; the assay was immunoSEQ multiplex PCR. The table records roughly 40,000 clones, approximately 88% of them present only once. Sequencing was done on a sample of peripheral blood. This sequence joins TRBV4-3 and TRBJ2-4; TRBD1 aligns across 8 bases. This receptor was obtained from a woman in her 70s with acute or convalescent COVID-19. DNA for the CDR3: TGCGCCAGCAGCCAAGAGATCAGGGGGCCTGGGTACTTC. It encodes CASSQEIRGPGYF.